These 15 T cell receptor beta chains were all obtained from the same sample, sequenced in a study of T cells in Graves' hyperthyroidism and ophthalmopathy. TCR beta CDR3 region amplification was performed from RNA transcripts. The HTBI set primed first-round TCR CDR3 RT-PCR. A single record per CDR3 protein comes from TCRdb applying MiXCR to the multiplex PCR reads. The sample includes about 510,000 distinct CDR3 sequences, 46% of them seen just once. The sequenced material came from peripheral blood or thyroid tissue (not recorded which). The receptors were sampled from an adult woman with Graves' disease, either hyperthyroidism or ophthalmopathy (not recorded which).

This CDR3 reads CATSSDRDGSNYGYTF. The CDR3 bases are TGTGCCACCAGTTCGGACAGGGACGGTTCTAACTATGGCTACACCTTC. This chain connects TRBV15 to TRBJ1-2; 8 nucleotides agree with TRBD1. The germline V gene encodes CDR1 LNHNV and CDR2 YYDKDF (reference sequence). V dropped 6 bases and J dropped 0; count of bases not matched to a gene: 9. The CDR3 has 16 amino acids.

This clonotype was counted once. The CDR3 region is CASSDRDRKNTEAFF. The CDR3 region has the DNA TGTGCCAGCAGTGACCGGGACAGAAAGAACACTGAAGCTTTCTTT. This rearrangement joins TRBV12-3 or TRBV12-4 to TRBJ1-1; TRBD1 matches 7 bases. The CDR3 sequence is 15 residues long. The junction had 7 bases not matched to a gene; V was cut back by 5 bases and J by 1 base.

This clonotype was seen at least ten times. The chain carries TRBV12-3 or TRBV12-4 and TRBJ1-3; D gene unclear. The CDR3 loop spans 15 amino acids. Trimming shortened V by 4 bases and J by 0 bases, and 10 bases separated the two germline ends. The CDR3 DNA reads as TGTGCCAGCAGTTCATTCCCAGACTCTGGAAACACCATATATTTT. Translating it yields CASSSFPDSGNTIYF.

This clonotype showed up just a few times. This rearrangement joins TRBV10-2 to TRBJ1-2; D remains ambiguous. The CDR3 runs 13 residues. Trimming took 4 bases from V and 6 from J, leaving 12 bases between them. Germline V gives CDR1 WSHSY, CDR2 SAAADI. The CDR3 bases are TGCGCCAGCAGTGTATGGGGTTATAATGGCTACACCTTC. Amino acid sequence: CASSVWGYNGYTF.

This chain joins TRBV28 and TRBJ2-7; no firm D call. V was trimmed by 3 bases and J by 2 bases, leaving 11 bases between them. This CDR3 has 14 residues. Germline loops: CDR1 MDHEN, CDR2 SYDVKM. Here the CDR3 reads CASSFFDGTYEQYF. As DNA, the CDR3 is TGTGCCAGCAGTTTCTTCGACGGAACCTACGAGCAGTACTTC.

This clonotype was recorded many times. This chain uses TRBV9 with TRBJ2-7, with 7 bases lining up with TRBD2. The CDR3 totals 14 residues. Germline V gives CDR1 SGDLS, CDR2 YYNGEE. V trimming: 2 bases; J trimming: 4 bases; junction bases outside the gene matches: 6. CDR3 region: CASSVSWEGYEQYF. In DNA form, the CDR3 reads TGTGCCAGCAGCGTCAGCTGGGAGGGATACGAGCAGTACTTC.

This clonotype was counted many times. This sequence joins TRBV19 and TRBJ1-1, with 9 positions matching TRBD1. CDR1 LNHDA and CDR2 SQIVND come from the germline V gene (reference sequence). The junction had 4 bases not matched to a gene; V was cut back by 5 bases and J by 0 bases. This CDR3 has 15 residues. CDR3 nucleotides: TGTGCCAGTAGTGTCCGGGACAGGGTGAACACTGAAGCTTTCTTT. Translating gives CASSVRDRVNTEAFF.

The chain links TRBV20-1 to TRBJ1-2; D might be TRBD1 (5 bases). Germline values: CDR1 DFQATT, CDR2 SNEGSKA (reference sequence). V was cut by 4 bases and J by 6 bases, with 18 bases left in between. This CDR3 region has 14 residues. The chain's CDR3 is CSAMGPSGDDGYTF. The DNA for the CDR3 is TGCAGTGCTATGGGCCCTTCCGGGGACGATGGCTACACCTTC.

This rearrangement joins TRBV10-2 to TRBJ2-7; 9 nucleotides agree with TRBD1. The CDR3 is made up of 14 amino acids. CDR1 is WSHSY, CDR2 SAAADI, per germline. Trimming cost V 8 bases and J 2 bases; bases outside gene matches: 7. Here the CDR3 reads CASAAGTGPYEQYF. The CDR3 DNA is TGCGCCAGCGCTGCCGGGACAGGGCCCTACGAGCAGTACTTC.

The rearrangement uses TRBV7-8 and TRBJ2-5, with TRBD1 matching 7 bases. The trim removed 10 bases at V and 7 bases at J, leaving 30 bases unmatched. CDR1 is SGHVS, CDR2 FQNEAQ, per germline. The CDR3 extends over 19 amino acids. CDR3 in DNA: TGTGCCACCTCGGGCAGGGACAGCCCCTCCGCGGGCCCGGGCTGGACCCAGTACTTC. It yields the protein CATSGRDSPSAGPGWTQYF.

The V gene is TRBV4-1, the J gene TRBJ1-5; 12 bases map to TRBD1. CDR1 and CDR2 from the germline V gene are MGHRA and YSYEKL. V lost 2 bases, J lost 7 bases, and 6 bases stayed unmatched. The CDR3 has 16 residues. The CDR3 spells CASSQPGQGAGQPQHF. The DNA of the CDR3 is TGCGCCAGCAGCCAACCGGGACAGGGGGCTGGGCAGCCCCAGCATTTT.

J is TRBJ2-7 and V is TRBV7-9, with D maybe TRBD1 (5 bases). There are 14 residues in the CDR3. With 1 base removed from V and 5 bases from J, the gap between germline ends came to 12 bases. Germline V gives CDR1 SEHNR, CDR2 FQNEAQ (reference sequence). The DNA of the CDR3 is TGTGCCAGCAGCTTAGATGACAGTACAAACGAGCAGTACTTC. It is translated as CASSLDDSTNEQYF.

Points on this clonotype: A much larger clone lies a single base off, so this may be a read error. J is TRBJ1-1 and V is TRBV11-3; D perhaps matches TRBD1 (6 bases). The CDR3 runs 15 residues. Germline CDR1 and CDR2: SGHNT and YENEEA. This chain's CDR3 is CASSEVTGTGTDAFF. DNA for the CDR3: TGTGCCAGCAGCGAGGTAACAGGGACCGGAACTGACGCTTTCTTT.

This chain uses TRBV12-3 or TRBV12-4 with TRBJ2-2, with D possibly called TRBD1 or TRBD2 (5 bases each). The V end was cut by 8 bases, the J end by 0 bases, with 10 bases between. There are 14 residues in the CDR3. The CDR3 DNA follows: TGTGCCAGCGGTAGGGACCCGAACACCGGGGAGCTGTTTTTT. Its translation is CASGRDPNTGELFF.

This clonotype was seen many times. J is TRBJ2-5 and V is TRBV11-2, with TRBD2 identical over 7 bases. In germline, CDR1 is SGHAT, CDR2 FQNNGV. V lost 4 bases and J lost 3; bases outside the gene matches: 8. The CDR3 loop spans 15 amino acids. Written as DNA, the CDR3 is TGTGCCAGCAGCTCTTGGACTAGAAAGGAAGAGACCCAGTACTTC. It yields the protein CASSSWTRKEETQYF.